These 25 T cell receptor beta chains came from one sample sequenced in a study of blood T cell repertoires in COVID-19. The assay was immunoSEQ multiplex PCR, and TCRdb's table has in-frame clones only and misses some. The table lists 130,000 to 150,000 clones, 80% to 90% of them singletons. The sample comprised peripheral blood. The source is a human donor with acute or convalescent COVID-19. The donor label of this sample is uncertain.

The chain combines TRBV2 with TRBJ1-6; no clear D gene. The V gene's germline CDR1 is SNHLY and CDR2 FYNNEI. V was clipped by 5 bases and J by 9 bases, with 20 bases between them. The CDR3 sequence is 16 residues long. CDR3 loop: CASSPGGFGVGSPLHF. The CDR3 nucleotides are TGTGCCAGCAGTCCGGGAGGGTTCGGGGTAGGTTCACCCCTCCACTTT.

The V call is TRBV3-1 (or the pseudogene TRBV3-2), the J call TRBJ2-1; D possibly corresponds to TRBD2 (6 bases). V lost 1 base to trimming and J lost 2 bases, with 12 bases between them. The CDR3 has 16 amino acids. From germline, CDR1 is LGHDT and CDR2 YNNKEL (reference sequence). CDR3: CASSQVGGLPYNEQFF. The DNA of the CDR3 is TGTGCCAGCAGCCAAGTGGGGGGACTCCCCTACAATGAGCAGTTCTTC.

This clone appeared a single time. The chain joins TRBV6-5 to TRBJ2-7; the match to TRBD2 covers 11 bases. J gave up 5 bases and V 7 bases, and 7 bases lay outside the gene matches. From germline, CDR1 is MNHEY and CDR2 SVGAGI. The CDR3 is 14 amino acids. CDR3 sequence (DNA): TGTGCCAGCACCCGTAGCGGGGGGGCGCACGAGCAGTACTTC. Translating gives CASTRSGGAHEQYF.

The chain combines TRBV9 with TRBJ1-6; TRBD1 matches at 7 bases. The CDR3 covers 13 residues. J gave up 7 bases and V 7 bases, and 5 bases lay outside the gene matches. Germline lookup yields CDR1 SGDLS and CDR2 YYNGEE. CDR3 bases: TGTGCCAGCGGCCGGGACAGCAATTCACCCCTCCACTTT. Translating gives CASGRDSNSPLHF.

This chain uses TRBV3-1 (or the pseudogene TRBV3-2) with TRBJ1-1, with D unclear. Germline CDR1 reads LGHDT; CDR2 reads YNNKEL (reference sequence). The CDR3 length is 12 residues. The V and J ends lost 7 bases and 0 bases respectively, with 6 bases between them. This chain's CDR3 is CASKALNTEAFF. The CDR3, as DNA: TGTGCCAGCAAAGCCCTGAACACTGAAGCTTTCTTT.

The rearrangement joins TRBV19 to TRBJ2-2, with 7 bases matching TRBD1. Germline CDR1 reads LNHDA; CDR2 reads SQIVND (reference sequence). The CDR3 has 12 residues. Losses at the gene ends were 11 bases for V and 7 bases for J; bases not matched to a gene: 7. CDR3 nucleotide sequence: TGTGCCGCCACTACAGGGGACGGGGAGCTGTTTTTT. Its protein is CAATTGDGELFF.

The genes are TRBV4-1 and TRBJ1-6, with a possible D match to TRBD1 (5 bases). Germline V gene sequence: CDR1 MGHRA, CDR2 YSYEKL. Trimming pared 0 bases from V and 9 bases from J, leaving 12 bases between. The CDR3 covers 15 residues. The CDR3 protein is CASSQEAGKSSPLHF. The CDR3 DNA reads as TGCGCCAGCAGCCAAGAAGCAGGGAAGAGTTCACCCCTCCACTTT.

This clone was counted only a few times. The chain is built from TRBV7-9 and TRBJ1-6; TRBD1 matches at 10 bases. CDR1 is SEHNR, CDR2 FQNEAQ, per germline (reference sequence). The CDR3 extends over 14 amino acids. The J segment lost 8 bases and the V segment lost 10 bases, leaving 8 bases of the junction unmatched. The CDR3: CATEGQGLDSPLHF. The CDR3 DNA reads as TGTGCCACCGAGGGACAGGGGTTGGATTCACCCCTCCACTTT.

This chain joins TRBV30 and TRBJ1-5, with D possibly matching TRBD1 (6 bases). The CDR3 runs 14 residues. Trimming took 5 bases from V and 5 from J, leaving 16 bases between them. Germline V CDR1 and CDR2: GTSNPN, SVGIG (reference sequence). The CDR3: CAWSRGAGDQPQHF. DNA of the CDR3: TGTGCCTGGTCCCGGGGGGCGGGGGATCAGCCCCAGCATTTT.

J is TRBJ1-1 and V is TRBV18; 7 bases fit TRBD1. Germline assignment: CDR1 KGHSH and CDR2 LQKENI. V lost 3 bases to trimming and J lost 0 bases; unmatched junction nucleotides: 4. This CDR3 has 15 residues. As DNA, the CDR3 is TGTGCCAGCTCACCCACAGGGGAAATGAACACTGAAGCTTTCTTT. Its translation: CASSPTGEMNTEAFF.

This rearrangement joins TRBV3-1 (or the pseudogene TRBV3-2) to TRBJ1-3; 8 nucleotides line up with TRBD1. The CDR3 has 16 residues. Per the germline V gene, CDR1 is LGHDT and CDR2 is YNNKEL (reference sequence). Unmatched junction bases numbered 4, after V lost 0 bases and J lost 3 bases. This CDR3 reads CASSQDRGQGGNTIYF. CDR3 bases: TGTGCCAGCAGCCAAGATCGCGGACAGGGTGGAAACACCATATATTTT.

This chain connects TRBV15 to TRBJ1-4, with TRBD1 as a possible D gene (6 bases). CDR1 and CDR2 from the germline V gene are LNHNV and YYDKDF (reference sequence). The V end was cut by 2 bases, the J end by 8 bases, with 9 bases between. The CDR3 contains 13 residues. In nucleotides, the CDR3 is TGTGCCACCAGCAGACCCACAGGGGAAAAACTGTTTTTT. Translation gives CATSRPTGEKLFF.

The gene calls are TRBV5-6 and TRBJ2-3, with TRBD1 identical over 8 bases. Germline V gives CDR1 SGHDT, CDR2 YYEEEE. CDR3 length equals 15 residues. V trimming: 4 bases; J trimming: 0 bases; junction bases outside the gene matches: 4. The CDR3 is CASSVRGRSTDTQYF. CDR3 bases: TGTGCCAGCAGCGTCAGGGGGCGCAGCACAGATACGCAGTATTTT.

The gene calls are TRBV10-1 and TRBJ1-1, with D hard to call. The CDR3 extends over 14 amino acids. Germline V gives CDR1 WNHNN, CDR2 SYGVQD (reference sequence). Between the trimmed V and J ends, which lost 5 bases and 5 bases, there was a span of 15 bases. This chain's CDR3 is CASSYGGLGTEAFF. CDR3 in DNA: TGCGCCAGCAGTTACGGAGGGCTAGGAACTGAAGCTTTCTTT.

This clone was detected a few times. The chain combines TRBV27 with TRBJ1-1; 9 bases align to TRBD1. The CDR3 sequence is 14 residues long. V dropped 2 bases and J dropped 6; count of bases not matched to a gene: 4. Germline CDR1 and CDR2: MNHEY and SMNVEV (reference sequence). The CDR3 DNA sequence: TGTGCCAGCAGTTTAATAGGGACAGGGTCTGAAGCTTTCTTT. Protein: CASSLIGTGSEAFF.

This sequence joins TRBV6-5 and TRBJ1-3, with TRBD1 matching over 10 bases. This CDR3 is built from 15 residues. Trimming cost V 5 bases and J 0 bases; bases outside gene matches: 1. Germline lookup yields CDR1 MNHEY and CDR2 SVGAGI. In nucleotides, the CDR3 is TGTGCCAGCAGTCGGACAGGGGGCTCTGGAAACACCATATATTTT. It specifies CASSRTGGSGNTIYF.

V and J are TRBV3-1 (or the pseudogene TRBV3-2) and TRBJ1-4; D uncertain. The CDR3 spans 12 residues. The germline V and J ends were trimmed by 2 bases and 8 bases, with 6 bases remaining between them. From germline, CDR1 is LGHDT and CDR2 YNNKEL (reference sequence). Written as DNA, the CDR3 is TGTGCCAGCAGCCAACCCCGGGAAAAACTGTTTTTT. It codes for CASSQPREKLFF.

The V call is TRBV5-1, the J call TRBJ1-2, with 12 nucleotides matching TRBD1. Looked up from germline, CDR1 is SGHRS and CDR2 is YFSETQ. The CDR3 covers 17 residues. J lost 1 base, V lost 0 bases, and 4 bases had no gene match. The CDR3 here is CASSLAGQGAGNYGYTF. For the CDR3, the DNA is TGCGCCAGCAGCTTGGCGGGACAGGGGGCGGGTAACTATGGCTACACCTTC.

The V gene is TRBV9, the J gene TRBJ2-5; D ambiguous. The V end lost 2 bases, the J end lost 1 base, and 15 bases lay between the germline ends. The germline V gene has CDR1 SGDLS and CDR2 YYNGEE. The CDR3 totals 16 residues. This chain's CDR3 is CASSVTTGAFQETQYF. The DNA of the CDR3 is TGTGCCAGCAGCGTTACCACGGGTGCTTTCCAAGAGACCCAGTACTTC.

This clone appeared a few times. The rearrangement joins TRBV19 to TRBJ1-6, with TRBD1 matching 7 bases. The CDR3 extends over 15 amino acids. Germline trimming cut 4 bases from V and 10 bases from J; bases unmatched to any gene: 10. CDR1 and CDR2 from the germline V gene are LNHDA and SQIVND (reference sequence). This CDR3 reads CASSTQNRGTSPLHF. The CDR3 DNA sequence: TGTGCCAGTAGTACCCAGAACAGGGGAACATCACCCCTCCACTTT.

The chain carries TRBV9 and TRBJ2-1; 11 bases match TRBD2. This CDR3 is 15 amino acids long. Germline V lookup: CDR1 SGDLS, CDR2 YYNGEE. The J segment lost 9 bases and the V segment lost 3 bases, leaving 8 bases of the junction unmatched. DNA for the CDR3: TGTGCCAGCAGCGAGACTAGCGGGGCGAGGGGTGAGCAGTTCTTC. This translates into CASSETSGARGEQFF.

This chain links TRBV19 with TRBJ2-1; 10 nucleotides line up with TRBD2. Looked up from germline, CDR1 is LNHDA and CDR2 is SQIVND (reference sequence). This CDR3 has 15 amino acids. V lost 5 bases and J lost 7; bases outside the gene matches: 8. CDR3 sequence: CASSPWTSGGNEQFF. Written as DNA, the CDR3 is TGTGCCAGTAGTCCCTGGACTAGCGGCGGTAATGAGCAGTTCTTC.

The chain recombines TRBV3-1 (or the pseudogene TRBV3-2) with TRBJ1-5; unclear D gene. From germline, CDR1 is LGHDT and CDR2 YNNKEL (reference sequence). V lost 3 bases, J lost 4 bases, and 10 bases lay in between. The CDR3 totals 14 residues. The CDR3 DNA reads TGTGCCAGCAGCCATGCGAGGTGGAATCAGCCCCAGCATTTT. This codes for CASSHARWNQPQHF.

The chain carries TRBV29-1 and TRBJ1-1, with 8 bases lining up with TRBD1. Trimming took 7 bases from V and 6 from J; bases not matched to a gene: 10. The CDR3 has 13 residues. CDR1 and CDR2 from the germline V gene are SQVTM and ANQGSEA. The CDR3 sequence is CSARQGIGAEAFF. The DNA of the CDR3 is TGCAGCGCCCGACAGGGGATTGGGGCTGAAGCTTTCTTT.

CDR3 nucleotide sequence: TGTGCCAGCAGCTCACAGGGGGCCGATACGCAGTATTTT. It encodes CASSSQGADTQYF. This chain joins TRBV13 and TRBJ2-3; 9 nucleotides line up with TRBD1. This CDR3 is 13 amino acids long. Germline V gene lookup returns CDR1 PRHDT and CDR2 FYEKMQ (reference sequence). Unmatched junction bases numbered 2, after V lost 4 bases and J lost 6 bases.